This T cell receptor (beta chain) is drawn from a study of cytomegalovirus exposure and HLA in healthy donors. Germline V CDR1 and CDR2: SEHNR, FQNEAQ (reference sequence). V was pared by 2 bases and J by 3 bases, with 4 bases between. This CDR3 region has 12 residues. This clone has just a few counts. It was with 60 Vbeta and 13 Jbeta primers that the PCR ran. The assay was immunoSEQ multiplex PCR, and TCRdb's table has in-frame clones only and misses some. The sample records 120,000 or so clones, roughly 80% being singletons. The chain joins TRBV7-9 to TRBJ1-1; no clear D gene. Input material: PBMCs. The sequence was collected from a man between 40 and 49 years old in good health and CMV-seronegative. CDR3: CASSLQDTEAFF. CDR3 nucleotides: TGTGCCAGCAGCTTACAGGACACTGAAGCTTTCTTT.